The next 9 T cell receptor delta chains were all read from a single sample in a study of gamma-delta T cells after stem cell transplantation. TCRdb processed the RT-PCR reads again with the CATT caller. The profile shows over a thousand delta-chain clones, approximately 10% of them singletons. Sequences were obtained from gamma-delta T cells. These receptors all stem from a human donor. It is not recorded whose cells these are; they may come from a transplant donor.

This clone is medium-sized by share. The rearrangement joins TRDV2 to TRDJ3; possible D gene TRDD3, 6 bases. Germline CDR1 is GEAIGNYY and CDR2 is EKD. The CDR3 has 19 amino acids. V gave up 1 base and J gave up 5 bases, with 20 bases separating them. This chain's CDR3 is CACDTEWGPRGRDTRQMFF. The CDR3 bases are TGTGCCTGTGACACGGAGTGGGGGCCAAGGGGCCGGGACACCCGACAGATGTTTTTC.

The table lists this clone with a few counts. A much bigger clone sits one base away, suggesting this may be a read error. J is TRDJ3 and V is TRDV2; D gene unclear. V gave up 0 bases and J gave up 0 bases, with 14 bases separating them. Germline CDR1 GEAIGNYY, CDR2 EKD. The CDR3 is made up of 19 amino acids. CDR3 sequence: CACDTVEASSSWDTRQMFF. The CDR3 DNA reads TGTGCCTGTGACACCGTCGAGGCATCCAGCTCCTGGGACACCCGACAGATGTTTTTC.

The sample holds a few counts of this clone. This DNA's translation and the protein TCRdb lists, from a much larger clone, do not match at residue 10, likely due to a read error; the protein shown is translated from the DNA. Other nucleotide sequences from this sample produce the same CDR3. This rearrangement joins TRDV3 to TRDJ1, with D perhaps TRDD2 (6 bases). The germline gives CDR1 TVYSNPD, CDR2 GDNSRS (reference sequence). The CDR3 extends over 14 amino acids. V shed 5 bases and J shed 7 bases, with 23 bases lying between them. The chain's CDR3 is CALSSYDLGGKLIF. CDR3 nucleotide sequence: TGTGCCCTCTCCTCCTACGACCTAGGGGGTAAACTCATCTTT.

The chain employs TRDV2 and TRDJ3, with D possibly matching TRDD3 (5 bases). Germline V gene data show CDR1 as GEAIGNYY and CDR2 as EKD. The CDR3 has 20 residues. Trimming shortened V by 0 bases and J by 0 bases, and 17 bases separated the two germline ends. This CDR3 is CACDTAGGGRSSWDTRQMFF. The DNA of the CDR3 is TGTGCCTGTGACACCGCCGGCGGGGGCCGGAGCTCCTGGGACACCCGACAGATGTTTTTC.

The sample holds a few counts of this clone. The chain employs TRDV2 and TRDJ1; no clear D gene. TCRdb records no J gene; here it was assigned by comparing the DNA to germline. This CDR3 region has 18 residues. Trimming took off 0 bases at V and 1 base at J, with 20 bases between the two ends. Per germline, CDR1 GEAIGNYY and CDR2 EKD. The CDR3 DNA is TGTGCCTGTGACACCAGTGGCGCCGCGCGCGGATCCACCGATAAACTCATCTTT. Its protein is CACDTSGAARGSTDKLIF.

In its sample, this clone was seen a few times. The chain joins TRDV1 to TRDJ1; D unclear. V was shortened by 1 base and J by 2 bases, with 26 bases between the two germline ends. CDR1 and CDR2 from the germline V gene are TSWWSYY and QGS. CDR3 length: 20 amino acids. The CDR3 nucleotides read TGTGCTCTTGGGGAACCGACCAGGGGTGTTGGGCAACAACCAACCGATAAACTCATCTTT. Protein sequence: CALGEPTRGVGQQPTDKLIF.

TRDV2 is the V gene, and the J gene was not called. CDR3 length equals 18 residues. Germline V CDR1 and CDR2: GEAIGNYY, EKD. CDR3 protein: CACDTVIPTSWDTQKMIF. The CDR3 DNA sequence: TGTGCCTGTGACACCGTTATCCCCACCTCCTGGGACACCCAAAAAATGATTTTC.

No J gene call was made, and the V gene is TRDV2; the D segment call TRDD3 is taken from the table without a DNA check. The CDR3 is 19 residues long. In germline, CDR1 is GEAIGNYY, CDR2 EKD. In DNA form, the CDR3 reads TGTGCCTGTGACACCGGCACCACAGGGACAGTGGGGGGGACCGATAAACCCATCTTT. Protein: CACDTGTTGTVGGTDKPIF.

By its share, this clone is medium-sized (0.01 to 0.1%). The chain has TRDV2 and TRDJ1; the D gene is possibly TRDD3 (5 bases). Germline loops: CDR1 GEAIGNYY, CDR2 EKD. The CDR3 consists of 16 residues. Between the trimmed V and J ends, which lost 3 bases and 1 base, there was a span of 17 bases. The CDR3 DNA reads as TGTGCCTGTGACGGGTTGGGATTGGCGAGCACCGATAAACTCATCTTT. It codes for CACDGLGLASTDKLIF.